The T cell receptor (beta chain) under discussion was sequenced for a study of T cells in Graves' hyperthyroidism and ophthalmopathy. This clonotype came up many times. TCR beta CDR3 regions were amplified from RNA transcripts. First-round RT-PCR targeting the TCR CDR3 was performed with the HTBI primer set. MiXCR, run by TCRdb on the multiplex PCR reads, gives a single entry per CDR3 protein. The profile covers about 560,000 distinct CDR3 sequences, with around 15% appearing a single time and around 13% taken by the ten largest. The receptor was isolated from a middle-aged woman with Graves' hyperthyroidism. Material for sequencing was blood.

This chain's CDR3 is CASSLSRDHEQYF. The CDR3 nucleotides read TGTGCCAGCAGTTTATCCAGGGACCACGAGCAGTACTTC. V usage is TRBV27 and J usage is TRBJ2-7; D assignment may be TRBD1 or TRBD2 (5 bases each). V gave up 0 bases and J gave up 5 bases, with 8 bases separating them. CDR1 is MNHEY, CDR2 SMNVEV, per germline (reference sequence). CDR3 length equals 13 residues.